Only a few counts were recorded for the clone carrying this T cell receptor beta chain. This sample was taken from a study of cytomegalovirus exposure and HLA in healthy donors. V lost 0 bases, J lost 3 bases, and 8 bases lay in between. Germline values: CDR1 SGHAT, CDR2 FQNNGV. CDR3 length equals 14 residues. The PCR used 60 Vbeta and 13 Jbeta primers. Method: immunoSEQ multiplex PCR; TCRdb's copy keeps in-frame clones and lacks some. The table has 150,000 to 250,000 clones, 70% to 80% seen once. This rearrangement joins TRBV11-2 to TRBJ1-1; D is uncertain. The specimen was PBMCs. The clonotype comes from a woman in her 30s in good health and CMV-seropositive. The CDR3 bases are TGTGCCAGCAGCTTAGATGACTTCTACACTGAAGCTTTCTTT. This sequence encodes CASSLDDFYTEAFF.